This T cell receptor (beta chain) was sequenced during a study of blood T cell repertoires in COVID-19. Losses at the gene ends were 2 bases for V and 7 bases for J; bases not matched to a gene: 10. Germline V lookup: CDR1 SGHNT, CDR2 YENEEA. The CDR3 spans 17 residues. This table comes from immunoSEQ multiplex PCR, and its TCRdb copy is limited to in-frame clones, with some not included. Seen here are around 330,000 clones, around nine tenths observed once, and the top ten hold about 9.5%. The V gene is TRBV11-3, the J gene TRBJ2-1; 11 bases are a match to TRBD2. The sequenced material came from PBMCs or T cells enriched from blood (not recorded which). The receptor was isolated from a woman between 40 and 50 years old who had recovered from COVID-19. The chain's CDR3 is CASSLFRLAGGWNEQFF. CDR3 bases: TGTGCCAGCAGCTTATTTAGGCTAGCGGGAGGTTGGAATGAGCAGTTCTTC.